Following are 8 T cell receptor beta chains from one sample sequenced in a study of shared clonotypes between healthy human individuals. Measured with immunoSEQ multiplex PCR; TCRdb has only the in-frame clones, and not every one. The sample includes fewer than 650,000 clones, over 65% of them seen just once. The sequenced material came from PBMCs. These receptors were obtained from a woman in her forties in good health. Some clones in this sample may be carry-over from other donors' samples.

This clone was seen at least ten times. The chain couples TRBV27 to TRBJ2-2; no definite D call. The germline gives CDR1 MNHEY, CDR2 SMNVEV (reference sequence). The CDR3 spans 14 residues. Trimming took 3 bases from V and 1 from J, leaving 6 bases between them. In DNA form, the CDR3 reads TGTGCCAGCAGTTTTGATCAGAACACCGGGGAGCTGTTTTTT. Translation: CASSFDQNTGELFF.

CDR3 in amino acids: CAWSKVEEQYF. The CDR3 region has the DNA TGTGCCTGGAGTAAAGTGGAAGAGCAGTACTTC. The chain uses TRBV30 and TRBJ2-7; D remains unclear. The CDR3 length is 11 residues. V lost 2 bases, J lost 7 bases, and 9 bases lay in between. Germline CDR1 and CDR2: GTSNPN and SVGIG (reference sequence).

This clone was seen a single time. The chain joins TRBV28 to TRBJ1-3, with D possibly TRBD1 on 5 matching bases. Per germline, CDR1 MDHEN and CDR2 SYDVKM. The CDR3 contains 14 residues. V lost 6 bases, J lost 0 bases, and 9 bases lay in between. Written as DNA, the CDR3 is TGTGCCAGCAGGGAGGGGAACTCTGGAAACACCATATATTTT. Protein: CASREGNSGNTIYF.

Note on this clone: This is likely an artifact of a read error, given a far larger clone one base away. This chain connects TRBV19 to TRBJ2-7, with a tentative D call TRBD2 (6 bases). The CDR3 contains 13 residues. V lost 8 bases and J 3 bases, leaving 14 bases between the germline ends. The germline CDR1 and CDR2 sequences are LNHDA and SQIVND (reference sequence). The CDR3 DNA follows: TGTGCCAGTGGAGGGGACGGAGGCTACGAGCAGTACTTC. It translates to CASGGDGGYEQYF.

This clone was recorded a few times. The gene calls are TRBV9 and TRBJ2-6; TRBD1 matches at 11 bases. After removal of 3 bases from V and 0 bases from J, the junction contained 5 bases not matched to a gene. CDR3 size: 18 residues. In germline, CDR1 is SGDLS, CDR2 YYNGEE. For the CDR3, the DNA is TGTGCCAGCAGCGCAACCGGGACAGGGGGCTCTGGGGCCAACGTCCTGACTTTC. Translating it yields CASSATGTGGSGANVLTF.

Remarks on this clone: Since a far larger clone is one base different, this is likely a read error. The sample has other DNA sequences that encode this CDR3 too. The rearrangement uses TRBV7-2 and TRBJ2-7, with TRBD1 matching over 8 bases. The CDR3 totals 16 residues. CDR1 is SGHTA and CDR2 is FQGNSA in the germline V gene. The CDR3 is CASSHLRAGGFYEQYF. DNA for the CDR3: TGTGCCAGCAGCCACCTTAGGGCAGGGGGCTTCTACGAACAGTACTTC.

V and J are TRBV15 and TRBJ2-1; 8 bases map to TRBD1. CDR3 length equals 15 residues. Germline CDR1 LNHNV, CDR2 YYDKDF (reference sequence). The junction had 3 bases not matched to a gene; V was cut back by 0 bases and J by 5 bases. CDR3 nucleotides: TGTGCCACCAGCAGAGAACAGGGGGGAAACAATGAGCAGTTCTTC. Its translation: CATSREQGGNNEQFF.

CDR3 DNA sequence: TGTGCCAGTACCGCCGGGACACTTTACACTGAAGCTTTCTTT. Encoded protein: CASTAGTLYTEAFF. This rearrangement joins TRBV19 to TRBJ1-1, with a weak D call TRBD1 (6 bases). The V and J ends lost 7 bases and 3 bases respectively, with 15 bases between them. The germline CDR1 and CDR2 sequences are LNHDA and SQIVND (reference sequence). This CDR3 has 14 residues.